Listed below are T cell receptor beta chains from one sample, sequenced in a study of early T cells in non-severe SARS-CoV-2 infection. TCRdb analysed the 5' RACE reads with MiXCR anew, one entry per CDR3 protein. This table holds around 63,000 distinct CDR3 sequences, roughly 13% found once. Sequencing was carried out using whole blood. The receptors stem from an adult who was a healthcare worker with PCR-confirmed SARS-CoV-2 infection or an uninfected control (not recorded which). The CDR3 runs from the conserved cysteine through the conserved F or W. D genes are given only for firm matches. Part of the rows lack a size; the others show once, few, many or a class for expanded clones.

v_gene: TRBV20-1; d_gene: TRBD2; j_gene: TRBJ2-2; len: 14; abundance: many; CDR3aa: CSALAGGSTGELFF; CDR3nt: TGCAGTGCCCTAGCGGGGGGCAGCACCGGGGAGCTGTTTTTT
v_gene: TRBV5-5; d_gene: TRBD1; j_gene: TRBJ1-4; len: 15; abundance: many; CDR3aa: CASSSLDRGYEKLFF; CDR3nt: TGTGCCAGCAGCTCCCTGGACAGGGGTTATGAAAAACTGTTTTTT
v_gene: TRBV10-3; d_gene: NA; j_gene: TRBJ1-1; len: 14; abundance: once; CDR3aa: CASQGGLRGTEAFF; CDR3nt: TGTGCCTCTCAAGGCGGCCTTAGAGGAACTGAAGCTTTCTTT
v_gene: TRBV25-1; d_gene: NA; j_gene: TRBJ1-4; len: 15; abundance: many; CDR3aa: CASSDVGATNEKLFF; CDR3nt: TGTGCCAGCAGTGACGTTGGGGCAACTAATGAAAAACTGTTTTTT
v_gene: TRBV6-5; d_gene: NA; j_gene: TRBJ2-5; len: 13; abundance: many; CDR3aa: CASSQGWDETQYF; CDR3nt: TGTGCCAGCAGCCAAGGGTGGGATGAGACCCAGTACTTC
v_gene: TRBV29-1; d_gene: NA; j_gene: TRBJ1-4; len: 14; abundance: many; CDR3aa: CSVSRDLSNEKLFF; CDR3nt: TGCAGCGTTTCCAGGGATTTATCTAATGAAAAACTGTTTTTT
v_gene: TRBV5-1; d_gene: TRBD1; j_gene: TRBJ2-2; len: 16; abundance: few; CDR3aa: CARQQGGYRDTGELFF; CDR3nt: TGCGCCAGACAACAGGGGGGCTACCGGGACACCGGGGAGCTGTTTTTT
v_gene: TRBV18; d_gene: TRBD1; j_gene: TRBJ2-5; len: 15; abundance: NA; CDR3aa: CASSVLPGQQETQYF; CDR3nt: TGTGCCAGCTCAGTTCTACCGGGACAGCAAGAGACCCAGTACTTC
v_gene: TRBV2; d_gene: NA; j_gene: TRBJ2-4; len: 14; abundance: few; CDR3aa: CASSSGSAKNIQYF; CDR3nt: TGTGCCAGCAGCTCAGGGTCAGCCAAAAACATTCAGTACTTC
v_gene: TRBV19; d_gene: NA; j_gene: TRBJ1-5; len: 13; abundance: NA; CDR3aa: CASGGNSNQPQHF; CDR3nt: TGTGCCAGTGGGGGTAATAGCAATCAGCCCCAGCATTTT
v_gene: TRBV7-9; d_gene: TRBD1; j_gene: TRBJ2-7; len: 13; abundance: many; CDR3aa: CASSPLQGNEQYF; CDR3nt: TGTGCCAGCAGCCCACTACAGGGGAACGAGCAGTACTTC
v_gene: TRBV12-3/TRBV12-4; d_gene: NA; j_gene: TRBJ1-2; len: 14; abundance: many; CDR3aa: CASSLGGENYGYTF; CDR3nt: TGTGCCAGCAGTTTGGGAGGTGAGAACTATGGCTACACCTTC
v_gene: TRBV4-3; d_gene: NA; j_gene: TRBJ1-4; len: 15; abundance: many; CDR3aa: CASSQDADQGRILFF; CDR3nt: TGCGCCAGCAGCCAAGACGCGGACCAAGGACGTATCCTGTTTTTT
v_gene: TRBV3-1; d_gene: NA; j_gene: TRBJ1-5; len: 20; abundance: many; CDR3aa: CASSHEILAGPGAITQPQHF; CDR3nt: TGTGCCAGCAGCCACGAAATTTTAGCAGGGCCGGGGGCTATAACCCAGCCCCAGCATTTT
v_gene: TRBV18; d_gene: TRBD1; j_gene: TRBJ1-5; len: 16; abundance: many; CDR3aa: CASSLETGAFNQPQHF; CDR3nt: TGTGCCAGCTCACTGGAAACAGGGGCCTTCAATCAGCCCCAGCATTTT
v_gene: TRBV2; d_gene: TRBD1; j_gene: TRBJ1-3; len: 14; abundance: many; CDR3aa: CASILGQVGNTIYF; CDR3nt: TGTGCCAGCATCCTGGGACAGGTTGGAAACACCATATATTTT
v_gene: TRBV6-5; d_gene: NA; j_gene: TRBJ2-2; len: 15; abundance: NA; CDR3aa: CATAGGASYTGELFF; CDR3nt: TGTGCCACCGCAGGGGGGGCTTCCTACACCGGGGAGCTGTTTTTT
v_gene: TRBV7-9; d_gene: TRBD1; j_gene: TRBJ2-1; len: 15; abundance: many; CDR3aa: CASRRDSRTYNEQFF; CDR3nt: TGTGCCAGCAGGAGGGACAGTAGGACCTACAATGAGCAGTTCTTC
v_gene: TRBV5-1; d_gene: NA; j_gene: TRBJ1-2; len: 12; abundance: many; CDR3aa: CASSEETVAYTF; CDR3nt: TGCGCCAGCAGCGAAGAGACAGTAGCCTACACCTTC
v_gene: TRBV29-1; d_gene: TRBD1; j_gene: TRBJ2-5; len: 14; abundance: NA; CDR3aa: CSVEGWTGSETQYF; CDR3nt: TGCAGCGTTGAAGGATGGACAGGGAGCGAGACCCAGTACTTC
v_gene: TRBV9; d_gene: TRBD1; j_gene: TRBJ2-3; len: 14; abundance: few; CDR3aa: CASSATTGAYTQYF; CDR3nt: TGTGCCAGCAGCGCCACGACAGGGGCATATACGCAGTATTTT
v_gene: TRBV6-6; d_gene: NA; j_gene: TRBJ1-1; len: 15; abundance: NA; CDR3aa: CASRDPRQGNTEAFF; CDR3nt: TGTGCCAGCAGGGATCCCCGGCAGGGGAACACTGAAGCTTTCTTT
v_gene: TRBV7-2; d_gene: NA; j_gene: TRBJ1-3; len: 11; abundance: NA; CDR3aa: CASSLEGTIYF; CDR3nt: TGTGCCAGCAGCTTAGAAGGCACCATATATTTT